This TCR beta chain was found in a study of cytomegalovirus exposure and HLA in healthy donors. Study-wide background: An analysis done earlier identified 117 million unique TCR beta sequences from about 179 million T cells.

CDR3 size: 16 residues. The ends were cut back, 2 bases at V and 3 bases at J, with 11 bases in the middle. Per germline, CDR1 MGHDK and CDR2 SYGVNS. Both 60 Vbeta primers and 13 Jbeta primers went into the PCR. The table came from immunoSEQ multiplex PCR; TCRdb's copy has only in-frame clones and leaves some out. The table shows fewer than 200,000 clones, with about 79% occurring only once. The sequence was collected from a female donor in good health and CMV-seronegative. The sequencing sample was made of PBMCs. The chain is built from TRBV25-1 and TRBJ2-6, with D uncertain. The DNA for the CDR3 is TGTGCCAGCAGTGAAGGGCTCAGTTTTGGGGCCAACGTCCTGACTTTC. This sequence encodes CASSEGLSFGANVLTF.